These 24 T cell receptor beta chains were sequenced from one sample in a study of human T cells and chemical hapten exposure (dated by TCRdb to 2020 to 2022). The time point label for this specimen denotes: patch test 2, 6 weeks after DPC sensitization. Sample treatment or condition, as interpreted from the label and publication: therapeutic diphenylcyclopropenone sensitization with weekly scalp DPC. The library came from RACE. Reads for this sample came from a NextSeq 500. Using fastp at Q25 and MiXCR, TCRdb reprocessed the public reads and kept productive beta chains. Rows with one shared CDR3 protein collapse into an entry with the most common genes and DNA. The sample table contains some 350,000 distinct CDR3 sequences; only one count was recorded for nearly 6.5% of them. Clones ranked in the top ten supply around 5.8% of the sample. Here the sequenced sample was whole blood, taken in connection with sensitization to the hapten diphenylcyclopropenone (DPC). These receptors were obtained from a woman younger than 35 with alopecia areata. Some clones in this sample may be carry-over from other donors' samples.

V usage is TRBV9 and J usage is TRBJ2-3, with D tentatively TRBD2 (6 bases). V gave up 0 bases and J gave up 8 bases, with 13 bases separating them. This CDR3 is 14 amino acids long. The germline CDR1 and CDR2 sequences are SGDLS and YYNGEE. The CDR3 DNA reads TGTGCCAGCAGCGTAGTTGGGACTCGCTCTACGCAGTATTTT. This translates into CASSVVGTRSTQYF.

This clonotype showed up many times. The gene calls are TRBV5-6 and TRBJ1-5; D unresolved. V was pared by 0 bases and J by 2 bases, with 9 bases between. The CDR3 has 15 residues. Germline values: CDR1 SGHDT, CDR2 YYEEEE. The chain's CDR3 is CASSLGTRGNQPQHF. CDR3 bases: TGTGCCAGCAGCTTGGGGACGAGGGGCAATCAGCCCCAGCATTTT.

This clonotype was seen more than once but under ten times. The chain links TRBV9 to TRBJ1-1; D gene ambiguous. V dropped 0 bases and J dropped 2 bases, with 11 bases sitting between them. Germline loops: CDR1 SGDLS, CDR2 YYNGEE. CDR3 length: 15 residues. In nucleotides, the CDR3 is TGTGCCAGCAGCGTAGTAGGAGACGGAAACACTGAAGCTTTCTTT. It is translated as CASSVVGDGNTEAFF.

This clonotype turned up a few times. Written as DNA, the CDR3 is TGTGCCAGCAGCTTAGGTTCAGGGGTGGACACTGAAGCTTTCTTT. It yields the protein CASSLGSGVDTEAFF. V is TRBV7-2 and J is TRBJ1-1, with D possibly TRBD1 on 6 matching bases. Germline CDR1 is SGHTA and CDR2 is FQGNSA. This CDR3 spans 15 amino acids. The V end lost 1 base, the J end lost 3 bases, and 12 bases lay between the germline ends.

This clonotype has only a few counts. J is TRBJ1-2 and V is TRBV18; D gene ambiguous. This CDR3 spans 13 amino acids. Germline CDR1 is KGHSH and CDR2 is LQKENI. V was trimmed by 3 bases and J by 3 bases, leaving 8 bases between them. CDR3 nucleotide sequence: TGTGCCAGCTCACCGGCAGAGGACTATGGCTACACCTTC. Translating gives CASSPAEDYGYTF.

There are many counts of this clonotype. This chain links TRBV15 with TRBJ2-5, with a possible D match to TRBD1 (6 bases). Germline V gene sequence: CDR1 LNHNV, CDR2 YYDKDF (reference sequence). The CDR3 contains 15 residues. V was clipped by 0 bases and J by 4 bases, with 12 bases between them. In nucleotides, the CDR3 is TGTGCCACCAGCAGAGATCCAGGGGCCCCAGAGACCCAGTACTTC. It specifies CATSRDPGAPETQYF.

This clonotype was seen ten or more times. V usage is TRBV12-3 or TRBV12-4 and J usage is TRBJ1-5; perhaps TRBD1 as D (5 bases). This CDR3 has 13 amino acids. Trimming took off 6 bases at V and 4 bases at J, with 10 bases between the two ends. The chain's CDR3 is CASSLHRNQPQHF. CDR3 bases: TGTGCCAGCAGCCTTCACAGGAATCAGCCCCAGCATTTT.

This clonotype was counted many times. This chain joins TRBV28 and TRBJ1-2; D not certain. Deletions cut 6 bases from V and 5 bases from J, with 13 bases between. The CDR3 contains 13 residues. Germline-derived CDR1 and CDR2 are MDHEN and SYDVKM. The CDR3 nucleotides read TGTGCCAGCAGATGGAGCAGCGTATATGGCTACACCTTC. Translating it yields CASRWSSVYGYTF.

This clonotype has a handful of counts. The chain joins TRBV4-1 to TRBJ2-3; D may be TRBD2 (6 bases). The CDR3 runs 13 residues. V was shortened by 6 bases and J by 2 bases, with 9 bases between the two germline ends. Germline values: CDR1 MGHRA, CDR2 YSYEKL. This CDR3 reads CASSGGLTDTQYF. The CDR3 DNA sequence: TGCGCCAGCAGTGGGGGACTCACAGATACGCAGTATTTT.

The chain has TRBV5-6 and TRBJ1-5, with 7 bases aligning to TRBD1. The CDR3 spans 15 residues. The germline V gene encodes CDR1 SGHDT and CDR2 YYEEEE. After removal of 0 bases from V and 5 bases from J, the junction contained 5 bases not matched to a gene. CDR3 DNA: TGTGCCAGCAGCTTGGCATTGACAGGGTATCAGCCCCAGCATTTT. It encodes CASSLALTGYQPQHF.

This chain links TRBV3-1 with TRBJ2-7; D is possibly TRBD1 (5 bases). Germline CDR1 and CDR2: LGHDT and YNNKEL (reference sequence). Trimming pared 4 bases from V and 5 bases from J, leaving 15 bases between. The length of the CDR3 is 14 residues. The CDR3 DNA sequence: TGTGCCAGCAGCCCAGACAGAACCTACCACGAGCAGTACTTC. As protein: CASSPDRTYHEQYF.

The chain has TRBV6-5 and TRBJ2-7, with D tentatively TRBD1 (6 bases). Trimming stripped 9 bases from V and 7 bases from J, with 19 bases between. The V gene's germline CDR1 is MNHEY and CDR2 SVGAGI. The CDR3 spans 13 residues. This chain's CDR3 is CASTNSGAGEQYF. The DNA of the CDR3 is TGTGCCAGTACAAACTCAGGGGCTGGTGAGCAGTACTTC.

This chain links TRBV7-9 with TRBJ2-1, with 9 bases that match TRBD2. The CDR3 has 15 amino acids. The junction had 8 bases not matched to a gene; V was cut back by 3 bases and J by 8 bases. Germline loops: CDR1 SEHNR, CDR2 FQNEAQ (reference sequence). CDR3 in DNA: TGTGCCAGCAGCTTCCCTAGCGGGGCCTCGGATGAGCAGTTCTTC. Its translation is CASSFPSGASDEQFF.

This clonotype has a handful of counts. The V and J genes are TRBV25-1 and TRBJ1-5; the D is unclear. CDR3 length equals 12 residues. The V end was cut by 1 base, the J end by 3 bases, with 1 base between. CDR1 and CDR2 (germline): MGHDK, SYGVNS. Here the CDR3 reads CASSEFNQPQHF. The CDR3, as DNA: TGTGCCAGCAGTGAATTCAATCAGCCCCAGCATTTT.

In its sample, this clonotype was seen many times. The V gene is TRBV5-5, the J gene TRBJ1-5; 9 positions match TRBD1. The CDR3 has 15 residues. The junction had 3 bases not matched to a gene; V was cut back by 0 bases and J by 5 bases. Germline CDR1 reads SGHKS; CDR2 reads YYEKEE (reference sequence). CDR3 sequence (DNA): TGTGCCAGCAGCTTGGAAGGGGACAGGGATCAGCCCCAGCATTTT. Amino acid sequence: CASSLEGDRDQPQHF.

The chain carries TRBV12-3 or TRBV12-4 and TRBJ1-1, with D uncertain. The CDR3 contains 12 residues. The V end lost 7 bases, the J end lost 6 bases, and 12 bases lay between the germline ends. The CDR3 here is CASTPVPPEAFF. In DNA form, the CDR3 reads TGTGCCAGCACCCCGGTACCCCCTGAAGCTTTCTTT.

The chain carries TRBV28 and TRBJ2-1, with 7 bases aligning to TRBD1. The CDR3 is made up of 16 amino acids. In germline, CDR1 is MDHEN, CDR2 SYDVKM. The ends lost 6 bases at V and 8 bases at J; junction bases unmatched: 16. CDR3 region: CASSLIYGTGVHEQFF. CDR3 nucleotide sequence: TGTGCCAGCAGCCTAATCTACGGAACAGGGGTACATGAGCAGTTCTTC.

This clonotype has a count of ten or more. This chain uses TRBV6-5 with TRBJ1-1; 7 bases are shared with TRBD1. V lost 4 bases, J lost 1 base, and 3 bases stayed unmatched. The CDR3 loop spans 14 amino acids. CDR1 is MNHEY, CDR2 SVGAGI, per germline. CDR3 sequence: CASSFRTGNTEAFF. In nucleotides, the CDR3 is TGTGCCAGCAGTTTTCGGACAGGGAACACTGAAGCTTTCTTT.

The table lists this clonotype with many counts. The CDR3 spells CASSPQGAQGEAFF. CDR3 DNA: TGTGCCAGCTCACCACAGGGGGCCCAGGGTGAAGCTTTCTTT. The genes are TRBV18 and TRBJ1-1, with 7 nucleotides matching TRBD1. Losses at the gene ends were 1 base for V and 7 bases for J; bases not matched to a gene: 6. The CDR3 contains 14 residues. CDR1 and CDR2 from the germline V gene are KGHSH and LQKENI.

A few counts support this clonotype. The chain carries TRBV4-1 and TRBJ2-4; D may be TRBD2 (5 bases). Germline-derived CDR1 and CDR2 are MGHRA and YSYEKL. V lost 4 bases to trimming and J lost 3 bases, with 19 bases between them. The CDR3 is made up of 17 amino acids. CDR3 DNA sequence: TGCGCCAGCAGCCTGCCCCGTGTCGGGGAAGGCAAAAACATTCAGTACTTC. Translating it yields CASSLPRVGEGKNIQYF.

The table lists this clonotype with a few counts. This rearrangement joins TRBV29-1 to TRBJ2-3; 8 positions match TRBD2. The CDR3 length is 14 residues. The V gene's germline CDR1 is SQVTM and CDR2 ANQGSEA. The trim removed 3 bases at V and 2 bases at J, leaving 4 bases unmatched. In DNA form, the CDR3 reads TGCAGCGTTGAGACGGGGGGGCACACAGATACGCAGTATTTT. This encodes CSVETGGHTDTQYF.

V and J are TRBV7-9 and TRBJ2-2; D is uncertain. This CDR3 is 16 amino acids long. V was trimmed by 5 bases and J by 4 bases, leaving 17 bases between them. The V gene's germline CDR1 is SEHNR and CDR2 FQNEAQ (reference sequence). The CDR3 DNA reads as TGTGCCAGCAGCCCCCCGACCGTGATAGGCACCGGGGAGCTGTTTTTT. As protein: CASSPPTVIGTGELFF.

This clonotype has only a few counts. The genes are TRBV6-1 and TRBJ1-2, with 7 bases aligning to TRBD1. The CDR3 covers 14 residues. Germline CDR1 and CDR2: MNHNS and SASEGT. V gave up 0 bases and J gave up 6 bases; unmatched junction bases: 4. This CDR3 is CASSEAFGQDGYTF. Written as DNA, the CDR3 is TGTGCCAGCAGTGAAGCCTTTGGACAGGATGGCTACACCTTC.

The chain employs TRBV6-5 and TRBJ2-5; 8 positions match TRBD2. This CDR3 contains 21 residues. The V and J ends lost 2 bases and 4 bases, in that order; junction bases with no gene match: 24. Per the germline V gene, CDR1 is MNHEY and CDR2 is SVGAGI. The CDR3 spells CASSYTSESTSGPLTTETQYF. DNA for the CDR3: TGTGCCAGCAGTTACACGAGTGAGAGCACTAGCGGCCCCCTAACGACAGAGACCCAGTACTTC.